The 31 T cell receptor beta chains listed next were all sequenced from one sample in a study of T cell responses to AZD1222 COVID-19 vaccine. Here immunoSEQ multiplex PCR was the method, and the copy in TCRdb shows in-frame clones only, minus some. The repertoire includes roughly 87,000 clones, around nine tenths of them detected once, and 6% to 7.5% sits in the top ten. The sequenced sample was peripheral blood, obtained 28 days after the second AZD1222 dose. These receptors all stem from an adult who received the AZD1222 COVID-19 vaccine.

The rearrangement links TRBV19 to TRBJ2-3, with 9 nucleotides matching TRBD1. CDR1 and CDR2 from the germline V gene are LNHDA and SQIVND (reference sequence). The CDR3 runs to 14 residues. The CDR3 protein is CATRDRVSTDTQYF. CDR3 nucleotides: TGTGCAACCCGGGACAGGGTTAGCACAGATACGCAGTATTTT.

The rearrangement joins TRBV12-1 to TRBJ2-1; TRBD2, the table's D call, was not compared with the DNA. TRBV12-1 is a pseudogene segment. The CDR3 sequence is 14 residues long. Here the CDR3 DNA reads TGTGCCAGCAGCTTTAGGACTAATCACAATGAGCAGTTCTTC. Protein: CASSFRTNHNEQFF.

V usage is TRBV10-1 and J usage is TRBJ2-7, with D possibly being TRBD2 (5 bases). CDR1 is WNHNN and CDR2 is SYGVQD in the germline V gene (reference sequence). CDR3 length: 14 residues. Trimming left V 4 bases short and J 0 bases short, with 10 bases between. CDR3 nucleotide sequence: TGCGCCAGCAGTGGGGTGAGGGCCTCCTACGAGCAGTACTTC. Translating gives CASSGVRASYEQYF.

The table lists this clone with a few counts. The CDR3 is CASSLSAPGTSGRTQYF. The CDR3 DNA reads as TGTGCCAGCAGCTTAAGTGCGCCCGGGACTAGCGGGAGGACGCAGTATTTT. This chain links TRBV28 with TRBJ2-3; TRBD2 agrees at 15 bases. Germline V CDR1 and CDR2: MDHEN, SYDVKM. The CDR3 sequence is 17 residues long. With V trimmed by 6 bases and J by 9 bases, 13 bases remained unmatched.

J is TRBJ2-7 and V is TRBV27, with D maybe TRBD1 (6 bases). CDR3 length equals 12 residues. The ends were cut back, 5 bases at V and 4 bases at J, with 9 bases in the middle. CDR1 is MNHEY and CDR2 is SMNVEV in the germline V gene (reference sequence). The CDR3 loop is CASSPQGYEQYF. As DNA, the CDR3 is TGTGCCAGCAGTCCACAGGGTTACGAGCAGTACTTC.

This clone was detected once. The chain recombines TRBV7-9 with TRBJ2-7; maybe TRBD1 (5 bases). Looked up from germline, CDR1 is SEHNR and CDR2 is FQNEAQ (reference sequence). The CDR3 has 14 residues. The germline V and J ends were trimmed by 3 bases and 2 bases, with 11 bases remaining between them. Here the CDR3 reads CASSFGAAPYEQYF. The CDR3 DNA reads as TGTGCCAGCAGCTTTGGGGCAGCCCCCTACGAGCAGTACTTC.

This sequence joins TRBV7-9 and TRBJ2-3; D perhaps matches TRBD1 (6 bases). The CDR3 is 14 residues long. Per the germline V gene, CDR1 is SEHNR and CDR2 is FQNEAQ (reference sequence). Trimming took 5 bases from V and 0 from J, leaving 9 bases between them. CDR3: CASSQDSSTDTQYF. CDR3 nucleotide sequence: TGTGCCAGCAGCCAGGACAGCAGCACAGATACGCAGTATTTT. The variable domain in full, with the rest retrieved from reference TRBV7-9 and TRBJ2-3, is DTGVSQNPRHKITKRGQNVTFRCDPISEHNRLYWYRQTLGQGPEFLTYFQNEAQLEKSRLLSDRFSAERPKGSFSTLEIQRTEQGDSAMYLCASSQDSSTDTQYFGPGTRLTVL.

The chain recombines TRBV4-2 with TRBJ2-1; D gene unclear. The CDR3 consists of 15 residues. Germline V CDR1 and CDR2: LGHNA, YNFKEQ. Trimming stripped 0 bases from V and 3 bases from J, with 9 bases between. CDR3 loop: CASSQDTGLYNEQFF. The CDR3 bases are TGTGCCAGCAGCCAAGATACCGGTCTCTACAATGAGCAGTTCTTC.

Points on this clone: One end of the junction does not line up with germline, which may come from a read error. V is TRBV5-1 and J is TRBJ1-3; 7 bases align to TRBD1. Germline-derived CDR1 and CDR2 are SGHRS and YFSETQ. The CDR3 contains 14 residues. The CDR3, as DNA: TGCGCCAGCAGCCAGGGGGGTTCTGGAAACATCATATATTTT. Protein sequence: CASSQGGSGNIIYF.

V is TRBV18 and J is TRBJ1-2, with D perhaps TRBD1 (5 bases). This CDR3 region has 13 residues. Germline V lookup: CDR1 KGHSH, CDR2 LQKENI. The ends were cut back, 2 bases at V and 2 bases at J, with 6 bases in the middle. The CDR3 reads CASSPGGNYGYTF. CDR3 in DNA: TGTGCCAGCTCACCAGGGGGGAACTATGGCTACACCTTC. The full variable domain, with the rest looked up from reference TRBV18 and TRBJ1-2, is NAGVMQNPRHLVRRRGQEARLRCSPMKGHSHVYWYRQLPEEGLKFMVYLQKENIIDESGMPKERFSAEFPKEGPSILRIQQVVRGDSAAYFCASSPGGNYGYTFGSGTRLTVV.

The CDR3, as DNA: TGCGCCAGCAGCTTGGGTCCCAGGGTGAACACTGAAGCTTTCTTT. Translated, it gives CASSLGPRVNTEAFF. This chain joins TRBV5-1 and TRBJ1-1; possibly TRBD1 for D (5 bases). The CDR3 consists of 15 residues. In germline, CDR1 is SGHRS, CDR2 YFSETQ. Trimming shortened V by 0 bases and J by 0 bases, and 9 bases separated the two germline ends.

The chain uses TRBV5-8 and TRBJ1-2, with D perhaps TRBD1 (5 bases). The V gene lost 3 bases and the J gene lost 4 bases, with 13 bases spanning the gap. CDR1 and CDR2 from the germline V gene are SGHTS and YDEGEE. The CDR3 has 14 amino acids. CDR3 residues: CASSSVRGIYGYTF. The CDR3 bases are TGTGCCAGCAGCTCAGTACGGGGGATCTATGGCTACACCTTC.

The rearrangement links TRBV21-1 to TRBJ2-3; no DNA check was done on the table's D call, TRBD2. TRBV21-1 is a known pseudogene. The CDR3 has 17 residues. The CDR3: CASSNPGLAGEADTQYF. The CDR3 region has the DNA TGTGCCAGCAGCAATCCGGGACTAGCGGGAGAAGCAGATACGCAGTATTTT.

The chain has TRBV9 and TRBJ1-2; a possible D gene is TRBD1 (5 bases). The V gene's germline CDR1 is SGDLS and CDR2 YYNGEE. The germline V and J ends were trimmed by 4 bases and 5 bases, with 15 bases remaining between them. This CDR3 is built from 14 residues. CDR3 nucleotides: TGTGCCAGCAGCATCCGGGACGATTATTATGGCTACACCTTC. Its translation: CASSIRDDYYGYTF. The full variable domain, completed using reference TRBV9 and TRBJ1-2, is DSGVTQTPKHLITATGQRVTLRCSPRSGDLSVYWYQQSLDQGLQFLIQYYNGEERAKGNILERFSAQQFPDLHSELNLSSLELGDSALYFCASSIRDDYYGYTFGSGTRLTVV.

This clone was observed once. The chain joins TRBV11-2 to TRBJ2-7; the D is unclear. The CDR3 length is 12 residues. V was trimmed by 11 bases and J by 0 bases, leaving 11 bases between them. Germline lookup yields CDR1 SGHAT and CDR2 FQNNGV. The CDR3 DNA follows: TGTGCCGCCCAGAGTGCCTCCTACGAGCAGTACTTC. It specifies CAAQSASYEQYF.

This chain uses TRBV29-1 with TRBJ1-1; D is uncertain. Trimming left V 5 bases short and J 4 bases short, with 8 bases between. This CDR3 has 11 amino acids. Per the germline V gene, CDR1 is SQVTM and CDR2 is ANQGSEA. The CDR3 sequence is CSVRWSTEAFF. CDR3 sequence (DNA): TGCAGCGTTCGGTGGAGCACTGAAGCTTTCTTT. Supplemented by reference TRBV29-1 and TRBJ1-1, the full variable domain reads SAVISQKPSRDICQRGTSLTIQCQVDSQVTMMFWYRQQPGQSLTLIATANQGSEATYESGFVIDKFPISRPNLTFSTLTVSNMSPEDSSIYLCSVRWSTEAFFGQGTRLTVV.

The rearrangement links TRBV6-2 or TRBV6-3 to TRBJ2-1, with 8 bases lining up with TRBD2. Trimming cost V 6 bases and J 3 bases; bases outside gene matches: 7. Germline CDR1 MNHEY, CDR2 SVGEGT. This CDR3 contains 15 residues. The CDR3 protein is CASSPTSGNYNEQFF. DNA of the CDR3: TGTGCCAGCAGCCCTACTAGCGGAAACTACAATGAGCAGTTCTTC.

The V call is TRBV7-2, the J call TRBJ2-2, with 13 bases matching TRBD2. The CDR3 spans 17 residues. Germline V gives CDR1 SGHTA, CDR2 FQGNSA. The ends lost 5 bases at V and 4 bases at J; junction bases unmatched: 7. CDR3 loop: CASSPPGLAGPTGELFF. CDR3 bases: TGTGCCAGCAGCCCTCCGGGACTAGCGGGACCCACCGGGGAGCTGTTTTTT.

This chain connects TRBV7-8 to TRBJ1-2, with no clear D. The CDR3 is 13 amino acids. Trimming pared 1 base from V and 7 bases from J, leaving 10 bases between. Germline V lookup: CDR1 SGHVS, CDR2 FQNEAQ. The CDR3 loop is CASSLGSDRGYTF. The CDR3, as DNA: TGTGCCAGCAGCTTAGGTTCTGACCGTGGCTACACCTTC. The full variable domain, completed using reference TRBV7-8 and TRBJ1-2, is GAGVSQSPRYKVAKRGQDVALRCDPISGHVSLFWYQQALGQGPEFLTYFQNEAQLDKSGLPSDRFFAERPEGSVSTLKIQRTQQEDSAVYLCASSLGSDRGYTFGSGTRLTVV.

The chain links TRBV4-1 to TRBJ2-3; TRBD2 aligns across 11 bases. Germline assignment: CDR1 MGHRA and CDR2 YSYEKL. The CDR3 consists of 16 residues. After removal of 4 bases from V and 1 base from J, the junction contained 4 bases not matched to a gene. CDR3 nucleotide sequence: TGCGCCAGCAGCCCATTGGGACTAGCGGGCACAGATACGCAGTATTTT. This encodes CASSPLGLAGTDTQYF.

The V and J genes are TRBV7-9 and TRBJ2-1, with 9 bases fitting TRBD2. Losses at the gene ends were 1 base for V and 0 bases for J; bases not matched to a gene: 1. Per the germline V gene, CDR1 is SEHNR and CDR2 is FQNEAQ (reference sequence). The CDR3 length is 16 residues. CDR3 protein: CASSLVSGSSYNEQFF. CDR3 bases: TGTGCCAGCAGCTTAGTTAGCGGGAGCTCCTACAATGAGCAGTTCTTC.

The chain combines TRBV24-1 with TRBJ2-3, with unresolved D. Looked up from germline, CDR1 is KGHDR and CDR2 is SFDVKD. This CDR3 region has 14 residues. V was cut by 4 bases and J by 6 bases, with 13 bases left in between. CDR3 sequence: CATSDPFDDDTQYF. For the CDR3, the DNA is TGTGCCACCAGTGACCCTTTCGACGACGATACGCAGTATTTT.

The rearrangement links TRBV5-1 to TRBJ1-4; D remains ambiguous. Deletions cut 4 bases from V and 7 bases from J, with 11 bases between. The CDR3 has 13 residues. The germline CDR1 and CDR2 sequences are SGHRS and YFSETQ. CDR3 nucleotide sequence: TGCGCCAGCAGCCCTAGTGGTGTTGAAAAACTGTTTTTT. Translated, it gives CASSPSGVEKLFF.

The chain has TRBV19 and TRBJ1-5, with a possible D match to TRBD1 (6 bases). Germline assignment: CDR1 LNHDA and CDR2 SQIVND (reference sequence). The CDR3 totals 15 residues. V was pared by 1 base and J by 4 bases, with 11 bases between. The CDR3 DNA is TGTGCCAGTAGTATAGTTCCCACAGGGAATCAGCCCCAGCATTTT. Its translation is CASSIVPTGNQPQHF.

This chain links TRBV18 with TRBJ2-7; TRBD2 agrees at 8 bases. V dropped 2 bases and J dropped 2; count of bases not matched to a gene: 5. The CDR3 is 15 residues long. Germline V gene data show CDR1 as KGHSH and CDR2 as LQKENI. The CDR3 spells CASSPAGTRPYEQYF. The CDR3 DNA reads as TGTGCCAGCTCACCAGCTGGGACTAGGCCCTACGAGCAGTACTTC. Supplemented by reference TRBV18 and TRBJ2-7, the full variable domain reads NAGVMQNPRHLVRRRGQEARLRCSPMKGHSHVYWYRQLPEEGLKFMVYLQKENIIDESGMPKERFSAEFPKEGPSILRIQQVVRGDSAAYFCASSPAGTRPYEQYFGPGTRLTVT.

J is TRBJ1-1 and V is TRBV13; no firm D call. The germline V gene encodes CDR1 PRHDT and CDR2 FYEKMQ (reference sequence). This CDR3 region has 12 residues. Trimming removed 0 bases from V and 6 bases from J, with 5 bases in between. CDR3: CASSLGGAEAFF. CDR3 DNA sequence: TGTGCCAGCAGCTTAGGCGGGGCTGAAGCTTTCTTT.

In its sample, this clone was seen once. The rearrangement joins TRBV6-2 or TRBV6-3 to TRBJ1-1; TRBD1 matches 9 bases. The CDR3 is 18 residues long. The V gene's germline CDR1 is MNHEY and CDR2 SVGEGT. The V gene end was trimmed by 0 bases and the J gene end by 5 bases; junction bases not matched to a gene: 13. The CDR3 region has the DNA TGTGCCAGCAGTTACTCGACGGGACAGGGTATGCCGAGGACTGAAGCTTTCTTT. Residues: CASSYSTGQGMPRTEAFF.

This CDR3 is CASSFGSATDTQYF. Here the CDR3 DNA reads TGTGCCAGCAGCTTCGGGAGCGCGACAGATACGCAGTATTTT. V is TRBV7-9 and J is TRBJ2-3; D might be TRBD2 (6 bases). Germline V lookup: CDR1 SEHNR, CDR2 FQNEAQ (reference sequence). V lost 3 bases and J 3 bases, leaving 10 bases between the germline ends. The CDR3 has 14 residues.

The V and J genes are TRBV3-1 (or the pseudogene TRBV3-2) and TRBJ1-1; D unclear. This CDR3 spans 13 amino acids. Per the germline V gene, CDR1 is LGHDT and CDR2 is YNNKEL (reference sequence). V was shortened by 4 bases and J by 4 bases, with 10 bases between the two germline ends. This CDR3 is CASSPLGFTEAFF. The CDR3 DNA is TGTGCCAGCAGCCCCCTGGGATTCACTGAAGCTTTCTTT.

The gene calls are TRBV12-3 or TRBV12-4 and TRBJ1-1; D not resolved. The CDR3 is 13 amino acids. The V gene lost 3 bases and the J gene lost 1 base, with 6 bases spanning the gap. The CDR3 is CASSFQQNTEAFF. For the CDR3, the DNA is TGTGCCAGCAGTTTCCAACAGAACACTGAAGCTTTCTTT.

CDR3 bases: TGTGCCAGCAGTGCTACCGGGACAGGGAATTATAATTCACCCCTCCACTTT. It is translated as CASSATGTGNYNSPLHF. J is TRBJ1-6 and V is TRBV28, with TRBD1 identical over 9 bases. CDR3 length equals 17 residues. V shed 5 bases, J shed 4 bases, and the junction held 9 bases outside the gene matches. In germline, CDR1 is MDHEN, CDR2 SYDVKM.